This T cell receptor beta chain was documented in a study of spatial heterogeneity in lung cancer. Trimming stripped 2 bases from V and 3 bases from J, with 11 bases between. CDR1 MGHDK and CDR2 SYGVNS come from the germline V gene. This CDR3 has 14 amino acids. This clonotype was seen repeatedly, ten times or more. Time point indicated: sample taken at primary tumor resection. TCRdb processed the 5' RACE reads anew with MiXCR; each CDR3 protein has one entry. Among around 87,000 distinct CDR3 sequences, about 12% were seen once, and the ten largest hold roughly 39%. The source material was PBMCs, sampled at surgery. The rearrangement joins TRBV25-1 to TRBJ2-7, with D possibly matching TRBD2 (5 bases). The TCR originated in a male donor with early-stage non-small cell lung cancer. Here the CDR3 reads CASSEEGAYYEQYF. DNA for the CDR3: TGTGCCAGCAGTGAAGAGGGAGCTTACTACGAGCAGTACTTC.